These 22 T cell receptor beta chains originate from one sample sequenced in a study of OX40 agonist ivuxolimab in advanced cancers. Repertoires were generated with immunoSEQ multiplex PCR, while TCRdb's copy carries only in-frame clones and drops some. The sample lists tens of thousands of clones; about 85% were seen once. The source material was CD4+ or CD8+ T cells sorted from blood, sampled in a trial of the OX40 agonist ivuxolimab. These receptors all stem from an adult with an advanced solid tumor such as melanoma, head and neck, liver or kidney cancer.

Comment on this clone: The sample holds other DNA sequences that translate to the same CDR3. V usage is TRBV5-6 and J usage is TRBJ1-2; no clear D gene. The germline V and J ends were trimmed by 0 bases and 4 bases, with 16 bases remaining between them. This CDR3 is 16 amino acids long. CDR1 is SGHDT and CDR2 is YYEEEE in the germline V gene. The CDR3 region is CASSLVGFELSYGYTF. The CDR3 DNA reads TGTGCCAGCAGCTTGGTTGGATTTGAGCTCAGCTATGGCTACACCTTC.

CDR3 amino acids: CASSPGGVGEQYF. The CDR3 coding sequence is TGTGCCAGCAGTCCGGGAGGGGTTGGCGAGCAGTACTTC. The chain joins TRBV28 to TRBJ2-7, with 8 bases fitting TRBD2. The germline V gene has CDR1 MDHEN and CDR2 SYDVKM. The CDR3 extends over 13 amino acids. V lost 5 bases and J lost 6; bases outside the gene matches: 6.

The chain uses TRBV5-4 and TRBJ2-2, with D unclear. Trimming removed 1 base from V and 3 bases from J, with 7 bases in between. This CDR3 contains 14 residues. In germline, CDR1 is SGHNT, CDR2 YYREEE (reference sequence). CDR3 sequence (DNA): TGTGCCAGCAGCTTGAGTCAGCACACCGGGGAGCTGTTTTTT. It translates to CASSLSQHTGELFF.

The J gene is TRBJ1-2, the V gene TRBV19, with TRBD1 matching over 8 bases. The germline gives CDR1 LNHDA, CDR2 SQIVND (reference sequence). The CDR3 sequence is 13 residues long. After removal of 5 bases from V and 5 bases from J, the junction contained 4 bases not matched to a gene. Written as DNA, the CDR3 is TGTGCCAGTAGTCGGACAGGGTTATATGGCTACACCTTC. It encodes CASSRTGLYGYTF.

The chain employs TRBV10-2 and TRBJ1-1; D remains unclear. CDR3 length equals 13 residues. Trimming cost V 5 bases and J 0 bases, with 7 bases left between them. Germline values: CDR1 WSHSY, CDR2 SAAADI. DNA for the CDR3: TGCGCCAGCAGTACCGGGCTGAACACTGAAGCTTTCTTT. It codes for CASSTGLNTEAFF.

The chain is built from TRBV28 and TRBJ1-2; D remains unclear. The germline CDR1 and CDR2 sequences are MDHEN and SYDVKM. This CDR3 is 13 amino acids long. V was shortened by 2 bases and J by 2 bases, with 6 bases between the two germline ends. This CDR3 reads CASSLRGNYGYTF. In nucleotides, the CDR3 is TGTGCCAGCAGTTTAAGAGGGAACTATGGCTACACCTTC.

This chain uses TRBV19 with TRBJ2-5, with D uncertain. V gave up 4 bases and J gave up 1 base, with 1 base separating them. This CDR3 comprises 11 residues. Germline-derived CDR1 and CDR2 are LNHDA and SQIVND (reference sequence). CDR3 nucleotide sequence: TGTGCCAGTAGTAGCCAAGAGACCCAGTACTTC. Its translation is CASSSQETQYF.

J is TRBJ2-1 and V is TRBV4-1; 11 positions match TRBD2. After removal of 6 bases from V and 3 bases from J, the junction contained 7 bases not matched to a gene. Germline CDR1 MGHRA, CDR2 YSYEKL. The CDR3 spans 16 residues. The CDR3 here is CASSRPGTSGYNEQFF. CDR3 sequence (DNA): TGCGCCAGCAGTCGACCCGGGACTAGCGGCTACAATGAGCAGTTCTTC.

As for this clone: Other nucleotide sequences in the sample specify the same CDR3. This chain uses TRBV30 with TRBJ2-7; 9 positions match TRBD1. V was clipped by 2 bases and J by 3 bases; unmatched bases: 5. The germline gives CDR1 GTSNPN, CDR2 SVGIG (reference sequence). This CDR3 is built from 14 residues. The CDR3 DNA sequence: TGTGCCTGGAGTACTGGGACAGGGAGCTACGAGCAGTACTTC. Translated: CAWSTGTGSYEQYF.

The chain carries TRBV27 and TRBJ2-2; D gene ambiguous. Germline assignment: CDR1 MNHEY and CDR2 SMNVEV (reference sequence). V lost 0 bases, J lost 7 bases, and 9 bases lay in between. The CDR3 sequence is 14 residues long. CDR3 sequence (DNA): TGTGCCAGCAGTTTATCGCCGAGAGGCGGGGAGCTGTTTTTT. Translation: CASSLSPRGGELFF.

The chain uses TRBV10-2 and TRBJ1-6, with D unresolved. Germline values: CDR1 WSHSY, CDR2 SAAADI. The V end was cut by 6 bases, the J end by 3 bases, with 3 bases between. The CDR3 is 12 residues long. CDR3: CASRDYNSPLHF. For the CDR3, the DNA is TGCGCCAGCAGGGACTATAATTCACCCCTCCACTTT.

The rearrangement joins TRBV7-9 to TRBJ2-3; TRBD1 agrees at 10 bases. This CDR3 is 16 amino acids long. The J segment lost 3 bases and the V segment lost 5 bases, leaving 8 bases of the junction unmatched. Germline values: CDR1 SEHNR, CDR2 FQNEAQ (reference sequence). DNA for the CDR3: TGTGCCAGCAGCCAGAGGACAGGGGGATGGACAGATACGCAGTATTTT. This gives the protein CASSQRTGGWTDTQYF. The variable domain in full, completed from reference TRBV7-9 and TRBJ2-3, reads DTGVSQNPRHKITKRGQNVTFRCDPISEHNRLYWYRQTLGQGPEFLTYFQNEAQLEKSRLLSDRFSAERPKGSFSTLEIQRTEQGDSAMYLCASSQRTGGWTDTQYFGPGTRLTVL.

V usage is TRBV28 and J usage is TRBJ2-7, with TRBD1 matching 11 bases. V was pared by 6 bases and J by 2 bases, with 6 bases of the junction left unmatched. The CDR3 is 15 residues long. The V gene's germline CDR1 is MDHEN and CDR2 SYDVKM. The CDR3 nucleotides read TGTGCCAGCAGCCCCGGGACAGGGGGTCCCTACGAGCAGTACTTC. Protein sequence: CASSPGTGGPYEQYF.

The rearrangement uses TRBV6-5 and TRBJ1-6; 8 bases are shared with TRBD1. V shed 5 bases and J 9 bases; nucleotides not matched to a gene: 6. The CDR3 spans 14 residues. Germline CDR1 and CDR2: MNHEY and SVGAGI. Written as DNA, the CDR3 is TGTGCCAGCAGTACGACAGGGGTGGCTTCACCCCTCCACTTT. This sequence encodes CASSTTGVASPLHF.

This clone was detected only once. V and J are TRBV19 and TRBJ2-3; TRBD2 matches at 9 bases. Germline V gene data show CDR1 as LNHDA and CDR2 as SQIVND (reference sequence). The CDR3 has 17 amino acids. The V and J ends lost 6 bases and 7 bases, in that order; junction bases with no gene match: 17. CDR3: CASRALLGRGGQNTQYF. The CDR3 nucleotides read TGTGCCAGTAGGGCCCTTTTGGGGCGGGGGGGCCAAAATACGCAGTATTTT.

V gene TRBV28 combines with J gene TRBJ1-6; D gene uncertain. This CDR3 is 17 amino acids long. CDR1 MDHEN and CDR2 SYDVKM come from the germline V gene. Trimming removed 1 base at V and 0 bases at J, with 10 bases between. The CDR3 DNA sequence: TGTGCCAGCAGTTTATATAGTTACAGCTCCTATAATTCACCCCTCCACTTT. Its translation: CASSLYSYSSYNSPLHF.

CDR3 coding DNA: TGTGCCAGCAGCCCGTGGACAGGAGGAGAGCAGTACTTC. Encoded protein: CASSPWTGGEQYF. This chain connects TRBV11-2 to TRBJ2-7; TRBD1 agrees at 7 bases. J lost 7 bases, V lost 5 bases, and 8 bases had no gene match. The CDR3 is 13 residues long. Germline CDR1 SGHAT, CDR2 FQNNGV.

The CDR3 DNA reads as TGCGCCAGCAGCTTACAACAGGGCTCAAGCACCGGGGAGCTGTTTTTT. Amino acid sequence: CASSLQQGSSTGELFF. The gene calls are TRBV5-1 and TRBJ2-2; D perhaps matches TRBD1 (6 bases). Trimming left V 2 bases short and J 4 bases short, with 15 bases between. Germline V gene sequence: CDR1 SGHRS, CDR2 YFSETQ. CDR3 size: 16 residues.

The V gene is TRBV19, the J gene TRBJ1-1; D is uncertain. Trimming left V 7 bases short and J 0 bases short, with 9 bases between. The germline CDR1 and CDR2 sequences are LNHDA and SQIVND (reference sequence). The CDR3 is made up of 13 amino acids. The CDR3 nucleotides read TGTGCCAGTACTAAACAAATGAACACTGAAGCTTTCTTT. It yields the protein CASTKQMNTEAFF. The whole variable domain, filled in from reference TRBV19 and TRBJ1-1, reads DGGITQSPKYLFRKEGQNVTLSCEQNLNHDAMYWYRQDPGQGLRLIYYSQIVNDFQKGDIAEGYSVSREKKESFPLTVTSAQKNPTAFYLCASTKQMNTEAFFGQGTRLTVV.

V and J are TRBV28 and TRBJ2-3, with 14 positions matching TRBD2. Germline V gives CDR1 MDHEN, CDR2 SYDVKM. Trimming cost V 6 bases and J 3 bases; bases outside gene matches: 5. The CDR3 is 16 residues long. CDR3 amino acids: CASSQGLAGGTDTQYF. CDR3 bases: TGTGCCAGCAGCCAAGGACTAGCGGGAGGTACAGATACGCAGTATTTT.

The rearrangement joins TRBV19 to TRBJ1-1; D unresolved. CDR3 size: 13 residues. V lost 7 bases and J lost 3, with 12 bases in between. Germline V CDR1 and CDR2: LNHDA, SQIVND (reference sequence). CDR3: CASTRAGDTEAFF. CDR3 in DNA: TGTGCCAGTACGAGGGCCGGGGACACTGAAGCTTTCTTT.

This clone has just one count. The CDR3, as DNA: TGTGCCAGCAGAAAAAACACTGAAGCTTTCTTT. This gives the protein CASRKNTEAFF. This chain links TRBV6-5 with TRBJ1-1; D gene uncertain. There are 11 residues in the CDR3. The germline gives CDR1 MNHEY, CDR2 SVGAGI. The germline V and J ends were trimmed by 6 bases and 2 bases, with 4 bases remaining between them.